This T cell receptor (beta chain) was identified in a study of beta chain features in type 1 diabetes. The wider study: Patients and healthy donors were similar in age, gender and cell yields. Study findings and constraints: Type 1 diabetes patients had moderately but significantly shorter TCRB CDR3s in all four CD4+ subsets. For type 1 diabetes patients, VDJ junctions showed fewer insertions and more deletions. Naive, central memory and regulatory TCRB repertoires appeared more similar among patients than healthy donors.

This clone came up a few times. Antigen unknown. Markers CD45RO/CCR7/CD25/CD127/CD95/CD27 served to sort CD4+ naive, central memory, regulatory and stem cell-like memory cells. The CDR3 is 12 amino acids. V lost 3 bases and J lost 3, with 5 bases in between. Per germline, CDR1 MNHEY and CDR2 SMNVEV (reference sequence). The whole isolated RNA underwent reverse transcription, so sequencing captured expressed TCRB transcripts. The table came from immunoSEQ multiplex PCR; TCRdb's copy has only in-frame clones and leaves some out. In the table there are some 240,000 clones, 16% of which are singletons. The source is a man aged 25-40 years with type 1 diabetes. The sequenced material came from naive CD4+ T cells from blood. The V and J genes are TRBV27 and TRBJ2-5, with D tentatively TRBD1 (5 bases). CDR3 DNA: TGTGCCAGCAGTTTGGACAAAGAGACCCAGTACTTC. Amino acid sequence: CASSLDKETQYF.